The rows below give T cell receptor beta chains drawn from one sample of a study of T cell responses to AZD1222 COVID-19 vaccine. The repertoire was sequenced with immunoSEQ multiplex PCR; TCRdb's copy has only in-frame clones and lacks some. The repertoire has around 130,000 clones, around 91% of them found once; the top ten carry approximately 4.5%. The sample consisted of peripheral blood, taken on day 0 of AZD1222 vaccination. These receptors all come from an adult in good health. CDR3s include the opening cysteine and the closing phenylalanine or tryptophan. The order of the fields is V gene, J gene, clone size, D gene, CDR3 length, CDR3 DNA, CDR3 protein. D genes are given only for firm matches. Clone size is stated in some rows and not others, as once, few, many or a class when expanded.

V gene: TRBV7-9
J gene: TRBJ1-4
clone size: NA
D gene: NA
CDR3 length: 17
CDR3 DNA: TGTGCCAGCAGCTTACCGATGTCTCGACAGTATAATGAAAAACTGTTTTTT
CDR3 protein: CASSLPMSRQYNEKLFF

V gene: TRBV5-1
J gene: TRBJ1-4
clone size: NA
D gene: TRBD1
CDR3 length: 16
CDR3 DNA: TGCGCCAGCAGCTCGCCGACGGGGACAGGTGGAGAAAAACTGTTTTTT
CDR3 protein: CASSSPTGTGGEKLFF

V gene: TRBV4-2
J gene: TRBJ2-1
clone size: NA
D gene: NA
CDR3 length: 16
CDR3 DNA: TGTGCCAGCAGCCAAGATCATGAGGGGGGGAACAATGAGCAGTTCTTC
CDR3 protein: CASSQDHEGGNNEQFF

V gene: TRBV19
J gene: TRBJ2-1
clone size: once
D gene: TRBD2
CDR3 length: 17
CDR3 DNA: TGTGCCAGTAGTAGGGCTAGCGGGAGAGCCTCCTACAATGAGCAGTTCTTC
CDR3 protein: CASSRASGRASYNEQFF

V gene: TRBV20-1
J gene: TRBJ2-1
clone size: NA
D gene: NA
CDR3 length: 11
CDR3 DNA: TGCAGTGCCCTGGGATACAATGAGCAGTTCTTC
CDR3 protein: CSALGYNEQFF

V gene: TRBV19
J gene: TRBJ1-2
clone size: NA
D gene: NA
CDR3 length: 14
CDR3 DNA: TGTGCCAGTACCAGAGTGGCACAGAACTATGGCTACACCTTC
CDR3 protein: CASTRVAQNYGYTF

V gene: TRBV6-6
J gene: TRBJ2-3
clone size: NA
D gene: NA
CDR3 length: 13
CDR3 DNA: TGTGCCACCTCATGGACTAGCACAGATACGCAGTATTTT
CDR3 protein: CATSWTSTDTQYF

V gene: TRBV15
J gene: TRBJ2-3
clone size: once
D gene: NA
CDR3 length: 14
CDR3 DNA: TGTGCCACCAGCAGAGGGGGGCCCACAGATACGCAGTATTTT
CDR3 protein: CATSRGGPTDTQYF

V gene: TRBV29-1
J gene: TRBJ2-7
clone size: few
D gene: NA
CDR3 length: 12
CDR3 DNA: TGCAGCGCTAGAGTACGCGACTACGAGCAGTACTTC
CDR3 protein: CSARVRDYEQYF

V gene: TRBV20-1
J gene: TRBJ2-7
clone size: NA
D gene: NA
CDR3 length: 14
CDR3 DNA: TGCAGTGCTAGTTCTAGCGTGAAGGGGTACGAGCAGTACTTC
CDR3 protein: CSASSSVKGYEQYF

V gene: TRBV27
J gene: TRBJ2-1
clone size: once
D gene: TRBD2
CDR3 length: 16
CDR3 DNA: TGTGCCAGCAGTGCCCTAGCGGGATCCGGGGGAAATGAGCAGTTCTTC
CDR3 protein: CASSALAGSGGNEQFF

V gene: TRBV11-2
J gene: TRBJ1-2
clone size: NA
D gene: NA
CDR3 length: 13
CDR3 DNA: TGTGCCAGCAGCTTTTCGGGGTATTATGGCTACACCTTC
CDR3 protein: CASSFSGYYGYTF

V gene: TRBV18
J gene: TRBJ2-3
clone size: NA
D gene: TRBD1
CDR3 length: 17
CDR3 DNA: TGTGCCAGCTCACCGTCGGCGACAGGGGTTTTTGCAGATACGCAGTATTTT
CDR3 protein: CASSPSATGVFADTQYF

V gene: TRBV16
J gene: TRBJ2-1
clone size: NA
D gene: TRBD2
CDR3 length: 16
CDR3 DNA: TGTGCCAGCAGCCAATCCCTAGCGGGGGGCTACAATGAGCAGTTCTTC
CDR3 protein: CASSQSLAGGYNEQFF

V gene: TRBV6-5
J gene: TRBJ1-4
clone size: once
D gene: NA
CDR3 length: 15
CDR3 DNA: TGTGCCAGCAGTATAGGGTGGGGGACTAATGAAAAACTGTTTTTT
CDR3 protein: CASSIGWGTNEKLFF

V gene: TRBV11-2
J gene: TRBJ2-7
clone size: NA
D gene: NA
CDR3 length: 13
CDR3 DNA: TGTGCCAGCAGCCCGGGGCCCCGGGACGAGCAGTACTTC
CDR3 protein: CASSPGPRDEQYF

V gene: TRBV4-1
J gene: TRBJ1-1
clone size: NA
D gene: NA
CDR3 length: 14
CDR3 DNA: TGCGCCAGCAGCCGAGGACAGCCGAACACTGAAGCTTTCTTT
CDR3 protein: CASSRGQPNTEAFF

V gene: TRBV28
J gene: TRBJ2-3
clone size: NA
D gene: NA
CDR3 length: 13
CDR3 DNA: TGTGCCAGCACCAATAGGGGTTCAGATACGCAGTATTTT
CDR3 protein: CASTNRGSDTQYF

V gene: TRBV29-1
J gene: TRBJ2-7
clone size: NA
D gene: TRBD2
CDR3 length: 12
CDR3 DNA: TGCAGCGTCGGACTAGAAGGCTACGAGCAGTACTTC
CDR3 protein: CSVGLEGYEQYF

V gene: TRBV27
J gene: TRBJ1-1
clone size: NA
D gene: NA
CDR3 length: 16
CDR3 DNA: TGTGCCAGCAGAAGCCGAGAGGGACACCTGAACACTGAAGCTTTCTTT
CDR3 protein: CASRSREGHLNTEAFF

V gene: TRBV29-1
J gene: TRBJ1-4
clone size: NA
D gene: NA
CDR3 length: 14
CDR3 DNA: TGCAGCGTTGTGGGGGGGGATTTTAATGAAAAACTGTTTTTT
CDR3 protein: CSVVGGDFNEKLFF

V gene: TRBV7-9
J gene: TRBJ2-2
clone size: once
D gene: TRBD2
CDR3 length: 15
CDR3 DNA: TGTGCCAGCAGCGGAGCGGGAATGGGCACCGGGGAGCTGTTTTTT
CDR3 protein: CASSGAGMGTGELFF

V gene: TRBV7-9
J gene: TRBJ1-1
clone size: NA
D gene: TRBD1
CDR3 length: 13
CDR3 DNA: TGTGCCAGCAGCCAGACAGGGTCTAATGAAGCTTTCTTT
CDR3 protein: CASSQTGSNEAFF

V gene: TRBV15
J gene: TRBJ1-6
clone size: NA
D gene: NA
CDR3 length: 15
CDR3 DNA: TGTGCCACCAGCAGAGATCGGAGTGGAAATTCACCCCTCCACTTT
CDR3 protein: CATSRDRSGNSPLHF

V gene: TRBV5-1
J gene: TRBJ1-2
clone size: NA
D gene: TRBD1
CDR3 length: 15
CDR3 DNA: TGCGCCAGCAGGCCCTGGGACAGATCTAACTATGGCTACACCTTC
CDR3 protein: CASRPWDRSNYGYTF

V gene: TRBV30
J gene: TRBJ1-6
clone size: NA
D gene: NA
CDR3 length: 12
CDR3 DNA: TGTGCCTGGAGTAGGGCCAATTCACCCCTCCACTTT
CDR3 protein: CAWSRANSPLHF

V gene: TRBV6-5
J gene: TRBJ1-6
clone size: NA
D gene: TRBD1
CDR3 length: 15
CDR3 DNA: TGTGCCAGCAGTTATGGGACAGGGGGATTTTCACCCCTCCACTTT
CDR3 protein: CASSYGTGGFSPLHF

V gene: TRBV19
J gene: TRBJ1-6
clone size: NA
D gene: TRBD1
CDR3 length: 14
CDR3 DNA: TGTGCCAGTAGTGACAGGGTAGAGAATTCACCCCTCCACTTT
CDR3 protein: CASSDRVENSPLHF

V gene: TRBV5-1
J gene: TRBJ1-3
clone size: once
D gene: TRBD1
CDR3 length: 14
CDR3 DNA: TGCGCCAGCCGGAGGACAGGGGAGGGAAACACCATATATTTT
CDR3 protein: CASRRTGEGNTIYF